One sample yielded the 10 T cell receptor beta chains listed below, sequenced in a study of blood T cells in healthy people across ages. The use of a sample-barcoded 5' primer and a J-beta primer mix characterized a second PCR of 7 to 11 cycles. From the 5' RACE reads, TCRdb called clonotypes with MiXCR, one entry per CDR3 protein. The sample yields fewer than 800,000 distinct CDR3 sequences, around a fifth seen once. Sequenced sample: blood. The receptors here all came from a man between 65 and 85 years old in good health.

The sample holds a few counts of this clonotype. CDR3 DNA sequence: TGTGCCAGCAGCTTAGGGCCGGGACAACTAGCCAAAAACATTCAGTACTTC. Translation: CASSLGPGQLAKNIQYF. This chain links TRBV7-9 with TRBJ2-4; D may be TRBD1 (6 bases). V was trimmed by 1 base and J by 0 bases, leaving 13 bases between them. CDR3 size: 17 residues. CDR1 is SEHNR, CDR2 FQNEAQ, per germline (reference sequence).

The chain combines TRBV15 with TRBJ2-3; D is unclear. CDR1 and CDR2 (germline): LNHNV, YYDKDF (reference sequence). The CDR3 spans 15 residues. V was trimmed by 0 bases and J by 1 base, leaving 8 bases between them. CDR3 protein: CATSREDGRTDTQYF. CDR3 bases: TGTGCCACCAGCAGAGAGGACGGGCGCACAGATACGCAGTATTTT.

The V call is TRBV12-3 or TRBV12-4, the J call TRBJ2-3; D is unresolved. The V end lost 1 base, the J end lost 4 bases, and 9 bases lay between the germline ends. CDR3 size: 14 residues. CDR3 DNA sequence: TGTGCCAGCAGTTTAGACGCCAGCTCAGATACGCAGTATTTT. This translates into CASSLDASSDTQYF.

This sequence joins TRBV20-1 and TRBJ2-5; D not certain. Trimming removed 7 bases from V and 1 base from J, with 13 bases in between. Germline V lookup: CDR1 DFQATT, CDR2 SNEGSKA (reference sequence). The CDR3 covers 13 residues. CDR3 protein: CSGVFSSQETQYF. The CDR3 DNA reads as TGCAGTGGGGTATTCTCCAGCCAAGAGACCCAGTACTTC.

The chain carries TRBV20-1 and TRBJ1-3, with 7 bases identical to TRBD1. With 4 bases clipped from V and 0 bases from J, the junction kept 6 bases outside the gene matches. CDR1 is DFQATT, CDR2 SNEGSKA, per germline (reference sequence). This CDR3 has 15 amino acids. CDR3 in amino acids: CSAKRQGASGNTIYF. In nucleotides, the CDR3 is TGCAGTGCTAAGCGACAGGGCGCCTCTGGAAACACCATATATTTT.

On this clonotype itself: The junction departs from germline at one end; a sequencing error may be responsible. The V gene is TRBV6-6, the J gene TRBJ1-1; D is uncertain. The CDR3 has 10 amino acids. CDR1 is MNHNY and CDR2 is SVGAGI in the germline V gene (reference sequence). The CDR3 region is CASSTRHPIF. In DNA, the CDR3 is TGTGCCAGCAGTACCCGACACCCCATCTTT.

The chain employs TRBV20-1 and TRBJ1-6; unclear D gene. The CDR3 consists of 16 residues. From germline, CDR1 is DFQATT and CDR2 SNEGSKA (reference sequence). The CDR3 DNA reads TGCAGCTTTAAACCGGACCTGAGCTCCTATAATTCACCCCTCCACTTT. Its protein product is CSFKPDLSSYNSPLHF.

The gene calls are TRBV28 and TRBJ2-2, with D possibly matching TRBD2 (6 bases). The CDR3 is 18 residues long. Between the trimmed V and J ends, which lost 5 bases and 0 bases, there was a span of 19 bases. Germline V gene sequence: CDR1 MDHEN, CDR2 SYDVKM. CDR3 residues: CASSALPQEGPNTGELFF. CDR3 DNA sequence: TGTGCCAGCAGTGCCCTTCCGCAGGAGGGCCCGAACACCGGGGAGCTGTTTTTT.

This clonotype was observed a few times. This chain uses TRBV25-1 with TRBJ2-7, with 7 bases matching TRBD1. Trimming removed 6 bases from V and 4 bases from J; junction bases left unmatched: 6. This CDR3 region has 13 residues. CDR1 and CDR2 (germline): MGHDK, SYGVNS. CDR3 region: CASSRDRLYEQYF. The CDR3 coding sequence is TGTGCCAGCAGCCGGGACAGATTATACGAGCAGTACTTC.

This clonotype was counted between two and nine times. V and J are TRBV12-5 and TRBJ2-3; 7 positions agree with TRBD2. Germline CDR1 is LGHNT and CDR2 is FRNRAP. The CDR3 contains 14 residues. V dropped 7 bases and J dropped 0; count of bases not matched to a gene: 4. In DNA form, the CDR3 reads TGTGCTAGTGAGGCTAGCGGCAGCACAGATACGCAGTATTTT. Its translation: CASEASGSTDTQYF.